The rows below give T cell receptor beta chains drawn from one sample of a study of blood T cell repertoires in COVID-19. Produced via immunoSEQ multiplex PCR; TCRdb's table is partial and in-frame only. Of about 170,000 clones listed, about 83% are singletons. Sequences were obtained from peripheral blood. Receptor source: a woman aged 70-85 years who had recovered from COVID-19. CDR3s include the opening cysteine and the closing phenylalanine or tryptophan. The order of the fields is D gene, clone size, J gene, V gene, CDR3 DNA, CDR3 protein. D genes are given only for firm matches. For some rows the clone size is stated as once, few or many, or as a class when expanded; others skip it.

d_call: .; clone_size: .; j_call: TRBJ1-2; v_call: TRBV5-4; cdr3_nt: TGTGCCAGCAGCTTGGCCGTGTCGGGGTATGGCTACACCTTC; cdr3_aa: CASSLAVSGYGYTF
d_call: TRBD2; clone_size: .; j_call: TRBJ2-1; v_call: TRBV5-1; cdr3_nt: TGCGCCAGCAGCATGTGGCTAGCGGGCGACAATGAGCAGTTCTTC; cdr3_aa: CASSMWLAGDNEQFF
d_call: .; clone_size: .; j_call: TRBJ2-5; v_call: TRBV7-2; cdr3_nt: TGTGCCAGCAGCCCCGGTGGGGCCCAAGAGACCCAGTACTTC; cdr3_aa: CASSPGGAQETQYF
d_call: TRBD2; clone_size: .; j_call: TRBJ2-3; v_call: TRBV10-1; cdr3_nt: TGCGCCACCCATAGCGGGACCCCCACAGATACGCAGTATTTT; cdr3_aa: CATHSGTPTDTQYF
d_call: .; clone_size: once; j_call: TRBJ1-4; v_call: TRBV5-1; cdr3_nt: TGCGCCAGCAGCTTGGAGCAGGGAAAACTGTTTTTT; cdr3_aa: CASSLEQGKLFF
d_call: TRBD1; clone_size: .; j_call: TRBJ2-7; v_call: TRBV24-1; cdr3_nt: TGTGCCACCAGTGATTCGGGGACAGGGGTCTACGAGCAGTACTTC; cdr3_aa: CATSDSGTGVYEQYF
d_call: .; clone_size: .; j_call: TRBJ1-4; v_call: TRBV5-4; cdr3_nt: TGTGCCAGCAGCCCCCGGGAGGGTCGTGGTGAAAAACTGTTTTTT; cdr3_aa: CASSPREGRGEKLFF
d_call: TRBD1; clone_size: .; j_call: TRBJ1-2; v_call: TRBV29-1; cdr3_nt: TGCAGCGTTGAAGGGCAGGGGGCGGGCTACACCTTC; cdr3_aa: CSVEGQGAGYTF
d_call: .; clone_size: .; j_call: TRBJ1-5; v_call: TRBV9; cdr3_nt: TGTGCCAGCGGCAGGGGTTCTAGCAATCAGCCCCAGCATTTT; cdr3_aa: CASGRGSSNQPQHF
d_call: .; clone_size: .; j_call: TRBJ2-2; v_call: TRBV5-1; cdr3_nt: TGCGCCAGCAGCTTGGGGCAGGGGAACACCGGGGAGCTGTTTTTT; cdr3_aa: CASSLGQGNTGELFF
d_call: TRBD1; clone_size: .; j_call: TRBJ1-1; v_call: TRBV18; cdr3_nt: TGTGCCAGCTCTCCCCGGACAGGGACGAACACTGAAGCTTTCTTT; cdr3_aa: CASSPRTGTNTEAFF
d_call: .; clone_size: .; j_call: TRBJ2-5; v_call: TRBV30; cdr3_nt: TGTGCCTGGTGGGCAGGCTTAAGGACCCAGTACTTC; cdr3_aa: CAWWAGLRTQYF
d_call: TRBD1; clone_size: .; j_call: TRBJ2-7; v_call: TRBV15; cdr3_nt: TGTGCCACCAGCAGACCCCCGGGACAGGGGGGGACTAGCCCCCTTGGTGAGCAGTACTTC; cdr3_aa: CATSRPPGQGGTSPLGEQYF
d_call: TRBD2; clone_size: .; j_call: TRBJ2-1; v_call: TRBV4-3; cdr3_nt: TGCGCCAGCAGCCAAGACCCCCGGGGCGGGAGGCGAGGCAATGAGCAGTTCTTC; cdr3_aa: CASSQDPRGGRRGNEQFF
d_call: TRBD1; clone_size: .; j_call: TRBJ1-2; v_call: TRBV7-2; cdr3_nt: TGTGCCAGCAGCCCGGACAGGGGGAACTATGGCTACACCTTC; cdr3_aa: CASSPDRGNYGYTF
d_call: TRBD2; clone_size: .; j_call: TRBJ2-5; v_call: TRBV5-5; cdr3_nt: TGTGCCAGCAGCTTGGGGGGGCCACTAGCGGGAGTGGGAGAGACCCAGTACTTC; cdr3_aa: CASSLGGPLAGVGETQYF
d_call: TRBD1; clone_size: once; j_call: TRBJ1-4; v_call: TRBV19; cdr3_nt: TGTGCCAGTAGTAGGGCCGGGACAGGGCCCGAAAAACTGTTTTTT; cdr3_aa: CASSRAGTGPEKLFF
d_call: TRBD2; clone_size: .; j_call: TRBJ2-3; v_call: TRBV24-1; cdr3_nt: TGTGCCACCAGTGACCCTACTGGGGGAGGGCACTCGATTGATACGCAGTATTTT; cdr3_aa: CATSDPTGGGHSIDTQYF
d_call: .; clone_size: .; j_call: TRBJ1-1; v_call: TRBV19; cdr3_nt: TGTGCCAGTAGACCCAGGGGCGGGGGCACTGAAGCTTTCTTT; cdr3_aa: CASRPRGGGTEAFF
d_call: .; clone_size: .; j_call: TRBJ1-5; v_call: TRBV19; cdr3_nt: TGTGCCAGTAGTAATCCGGGGGGGGATCAGCCCCAGCATTTT; cdr3_aa: CASSNPGGDQPQHF
d_call: .; clone_size: .; j_call: TRBJ1-1; v_call: TRBV30; cdr3_nt: TGTGCCTGGAGCTCTTGGGCGGGCACTGAAGCTTTCTTT; cdr3_aa: CAWSSWAGTEAFF
d_call: TRBD2; clone_size: .; j_call: TRBJ2-1; v_call: TRBV7-2; cdr3_nt: TGTGCCAGCAGCCTCGGGGGGGACTACAATGAGCAGTTCTTC; cdr3_aa: CASSLGGDYNEQFF
d_call: TRBD2; clone_size: .; j_call: TRBJ2-5; v_call: TRBV5-1; cdr3_nt: TGCGCCAGCAGCCCTCGGGAGGGGGGCGGAAAAGAGACCCAGTACTTC; cdr3_aa: CASSPREGGGKETQYF
d_call: TRBD2; clone_size: .; j_call: TRBJ2-7; v_call: TRBV27; cdr3_nt: TGTGCCAGCAGCCCCAGCGGGAGGCCCCCCTACGAGCAGTACTTC; cdr3_aa: CASSPSGRPPYEQYF
d_call: .; clone_size: few; j_call: TRBJ1-5; v_call: TRBV7-6; cdr3_nt: TGTGCCAGCAGCCGCCGGGACAATCAGCCCCAGCATTTT; cdr3_aa: CASSRRDNQPQHF
d_call: .; clone_size: .; j_call: TRBJ1-3; v_call: TRBV7-9; cdr3_nt: TGTGCCAGCAGCCCCGGGCACAGGGGAAACACCATATATTTT; cdr3_aa: CASSPGHRGNTIYF
d_call: .; clone_size: .; j_call: TRBJ2-4; v_call: TRBV5-5; cdr3_nt: TGTGCCAGCAGCCGCAGCAGCGGGCCCGGGCAGGACAAAAACATTCAGTACTTC; cdr3_aa: CASSRSSGPGQDKNIQYF
d_call: .; clone_size: .; j_call: TRBJ2-5; v_call: TRBV19; cdr3_nt: TGTGCCAGCGGGGAGGCCCTGGGCGAGACCCAGTACTTC; cdr3_aa: CASGEALGETQYF
d_call: .; clone_size: .; j_call: TRBJ2-7; v_call: TRBV10-3; cdr3_nt: TGTGCCATCAGTGAGTCGGGCGCTCCCGAGCAGTACTTC; cdr3_aa: CAISESGAPEQYF
d_call: .; clone_size: few; j_call: TRBJ1-1; v_call: TRBV7-2; cdr3_nt: TGTGCCAGCAGCTTTAGCCTGAACACTGAAGCTTTCTTT; cdr3_aa: CASSFSLNTEAFF
d_call: .; clone_size: .; j_call: TRBJ2-3; v_call: TRBV28; cdr3_nt: TGTGCCAGCAGCTCCCGGGGCACAGATACGCAGTATTTT; cdr3_aa: CASSSRGTDTQYF
d_call: TRBD2; clone_size: .; j_call: TRBJ2-7; v_call: TRBV24-1; cdr3_nt: TGTGCCACCAGTGAGCTAGCGGGATACGAGCAGTACTTC; cdr3_aa: CATSELAGYEQYF
d_call: TRBD1; clone_size: .; j_call: TRBJ1-3; v_call: TRBV9; cdr3_nt: TGTGCCAGCAGCTCAGGGGGCTCTGGAAACACCATATATTTT; cdr3_aa: CASSSGGSGNTIYF
d_call: .; clone_size: .; j_call: TRBJ2-7; v_call: TRBV6-5; cdr3_nt: TGTGCCAGCAGGCCCCTGGGAGACCTCGAGCAGTACTTC; cdr3_aa: CASRPLGDLEQYF
d_call: .; clone_size: .; j_call: TRBJ2-5; v_call: TRBV28; cdr3_nt: TGTGCCAGCAGCCCCAGGGAGACCCAGTACTTC; cdr3_aa: CASSPRETQYF
d_call: .; clone_size: .; j_call: TRBJ2-7; v_call: TRBV30; cdr3_nt: TGTGCCTTCGGGACAAACTACGAGCAGTACTTC; cdr3_aa: CAFGTNYEQYF
d_call: TRBD2; clone_size: .; j_call: TRBJ2-2; v_call: TRBV27; cdr3_nt: TGTGCCAGCAGGCCCAATAGCGGGGGGACGAACACCGGGGAGCTGTTTTTT; cdr3_aa: CASRPNSGGTNTGELFF
d_call: .; clone_size: .; j_call: TRBJ1-5; v_call: TRBV7-7; cdr3_nt: TGTGCCAGCAGCCCCCGGGAGTTCTACCTCCAGCAACTTAGGGATCAGCCCCAGCATTTT; cdr3_aa: CASSPREFYLQQLRDQPQHF
d_call: .; clone_size: .; j_call: TRBJ1-6; v_call: TRBV3-1/TRBV3-2; cdr3_nt: TGTGCCAGCAGCCAAGTTGACAGGCGAACCCAAAATTCACCCCTCCACTTT; cdr3_aa: CASSQVDRRTQNSPLHF
d_call: TRBD2; clone_size: .; j_call: TRBJ2-2; v_call: TRBV7-2; cdr3_nt: TGTGCCAGCAGCCCTGGGGTGTTGGGGACTAGCGGGAGGGCCGGGGAGCTGTTTTTT; cdr3_aa: CASSPGVLGTSGRAGELFF
d_call: TRBD1; clone_size: .; j_call: TRBJ2-5; v_call: TRBV7-7; cdr3_nt: TGTGCCAGCAGCGCGGACAGGGTCCAAGAGACCCAGTACTTC; cdr3_aa: CASSADRVQETQYF
d_call: .; clone_size: .; j_call: TRBJ2-1; v_call: TRBV29-1; cdr3_nt: TGCAGCGTTGAAAGGCGGGAAGCGGACAATGAGCAGTTCTTC; cdr3_aa: CSVERREADNEQFF
d_call: .; clone_size: .; j_call: TRBJ2-3; v_call: TRBV4-2; cdr3_nt: TGTGCCAGCAGCCGGGAGCCGCAAAGAGATACGCAGTATTTT; cdr3_aa: CASSREPQRDTQYF
d_call: .; clone_size: .; j_call: TRBJ1-1; v_call: TRBV7-3; cdr3_nt: TGTGCCAGCTCCAATGGGGCCCGCGAAGCTTTCTTT; cdr3_aa: CASSNGAREAFF
d_call: TRBD1; clone_size: .; j_call: TRBJ1-1; v_call: TRBV2; cdr3_nt: TGTGCCAGCGGGGGACAGGGTAGGGGGAACACTGAAGCTTTCTTT; cdr3_aa: CASGGQGRGNTEAFF
d_call: TRBD2; clone_size: .; j_call: TRBJ2-3; v_call: TRBV24-1; cdr3_nt: TGTGCCACCAGTGTCGGGGGGGCAGATACGCAGTATTTT; cdr3_aa: CATSVGGADTQYF
d_call: TRBD2; clone_size: once; j_call: TRBJ2-7; v_call: TRBV6-5; cdr3_nt: TGTGCCAGCAGTCCGACGGGGGGGGGCCACCAGTACTTC; cdr3_aa: CASSPTGGGHQYF
d_call: TRBD2; clone_size: .; j_call: TRBJ2-7; v_call: TRBV18; cdr3_nt: TGTGCCAGCTCACCGGAGGGCCCAACGGGAGGGGGGGAGCAGTACTTC; cdr3_aa: CASSPEGPTGGGEQYF
d_call: TRBD2; clone_size: .; j_call: TRBJ2-7; v_call: TRBV29-1; cdr3_nt: TGCAGCGTTGAAACCCCGACTAGCGGGACGGGCGAGCAGTACTTC; cdr3_aa: CSVETPTSGTGEQYF
d_call: TRBD1; clone_size: .; j_call: TRBJ2-1; v_call: TRBV5-1; cdr3_nt: TGCGCCAGCGGGACGACAGGGGTCATTGACAATGAGCAGTTCTTC; cdr3_aa: CASGTTGVIDNEQFF
d_call: .; clone_size: .; j_call: TRBJ1-1; v_call: TRBV29-1; cdr3_nt: TGCAGCGTAGAGAATACTGAAGCTTTCTTT; cdr3_aa: CSVENTEAFF